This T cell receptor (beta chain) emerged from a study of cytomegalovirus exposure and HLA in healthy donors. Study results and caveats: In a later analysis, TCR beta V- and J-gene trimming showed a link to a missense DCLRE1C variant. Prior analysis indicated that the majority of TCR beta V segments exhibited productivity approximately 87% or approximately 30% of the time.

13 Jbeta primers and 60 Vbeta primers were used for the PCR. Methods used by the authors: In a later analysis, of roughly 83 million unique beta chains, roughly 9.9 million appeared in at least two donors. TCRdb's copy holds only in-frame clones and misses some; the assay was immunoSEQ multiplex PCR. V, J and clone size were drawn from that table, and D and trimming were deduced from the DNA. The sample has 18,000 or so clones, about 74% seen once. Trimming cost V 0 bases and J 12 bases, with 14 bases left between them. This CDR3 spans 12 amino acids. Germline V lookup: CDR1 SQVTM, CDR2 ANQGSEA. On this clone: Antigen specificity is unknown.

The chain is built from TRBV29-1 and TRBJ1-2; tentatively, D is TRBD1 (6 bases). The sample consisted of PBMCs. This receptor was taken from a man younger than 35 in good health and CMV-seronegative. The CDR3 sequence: CSVEDQDSGNTF. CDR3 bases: TGCAGCGTTGAAGATCAGGACAGTGGTAACACCTTC.